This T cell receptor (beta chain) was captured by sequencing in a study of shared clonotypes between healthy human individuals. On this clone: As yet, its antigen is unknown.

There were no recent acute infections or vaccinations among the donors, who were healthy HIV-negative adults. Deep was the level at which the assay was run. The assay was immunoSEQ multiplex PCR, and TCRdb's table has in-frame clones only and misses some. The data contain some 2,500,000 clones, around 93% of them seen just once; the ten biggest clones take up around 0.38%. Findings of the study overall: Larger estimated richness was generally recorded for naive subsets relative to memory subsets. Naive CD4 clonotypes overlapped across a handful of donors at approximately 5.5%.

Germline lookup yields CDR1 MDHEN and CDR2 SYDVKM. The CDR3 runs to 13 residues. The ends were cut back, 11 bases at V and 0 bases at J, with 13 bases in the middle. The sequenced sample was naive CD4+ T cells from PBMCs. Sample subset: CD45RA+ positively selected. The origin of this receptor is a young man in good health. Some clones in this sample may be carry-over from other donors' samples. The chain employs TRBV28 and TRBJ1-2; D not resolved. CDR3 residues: CASRQEANYGYTF. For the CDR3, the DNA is TGTGCCTCGAGGCAGGAAGCTAACTATGGCTACACCTTC.